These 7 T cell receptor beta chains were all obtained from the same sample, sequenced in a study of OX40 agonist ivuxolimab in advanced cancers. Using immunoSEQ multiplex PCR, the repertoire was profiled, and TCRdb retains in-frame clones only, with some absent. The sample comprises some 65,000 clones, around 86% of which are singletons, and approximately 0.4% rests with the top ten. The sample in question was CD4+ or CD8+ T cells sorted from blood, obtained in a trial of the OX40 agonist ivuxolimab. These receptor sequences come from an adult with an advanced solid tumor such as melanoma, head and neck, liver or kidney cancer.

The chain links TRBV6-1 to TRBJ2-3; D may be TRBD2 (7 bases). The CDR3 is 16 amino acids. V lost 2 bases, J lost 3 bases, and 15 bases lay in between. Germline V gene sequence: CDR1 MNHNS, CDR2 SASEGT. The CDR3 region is CASSEFARGGTDTQYF. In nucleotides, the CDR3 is TGTGCCAGCAGTGAATTTGCGAGGGGGGGAACAGATACGCAGTATTTT.

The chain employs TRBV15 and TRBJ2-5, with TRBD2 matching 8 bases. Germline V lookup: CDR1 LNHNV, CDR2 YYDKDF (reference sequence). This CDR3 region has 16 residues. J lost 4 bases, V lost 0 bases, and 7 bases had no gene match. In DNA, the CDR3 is TGTGCCACCAGCAGAGATTCGGGGGGGTTTACAGAGACCCAGTACTTC. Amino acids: CATSRDSGGFTETQYF.

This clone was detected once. This chain's CDR3 is CAISGGQAYNSPLHF. CDR3 bases: TGTGCCATCAGCGGTGGACAGGCCTATAATTCACCCCTCCACTTT. This chain connects TRBV10-3 to TRBJ1-6; 7 nucleotides line up with TRBD1. The CDR3 loop spans 15 amino acids. Trimming cost V 6 bases and J 2 bases; bases outside gene matches: 4. In germline, CDR1 is ENHRY, CDR2 SYGVKD.

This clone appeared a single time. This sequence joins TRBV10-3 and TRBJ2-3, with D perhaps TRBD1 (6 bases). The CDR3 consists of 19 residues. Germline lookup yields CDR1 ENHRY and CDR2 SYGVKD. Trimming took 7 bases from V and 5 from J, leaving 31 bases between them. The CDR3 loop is CAITSGRDTRDPAQDTQYF. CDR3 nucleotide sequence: TGTGCCATCACCTCCGGACGGGACACCCGGGACCCAGCACAAGATACGCAGTATTTT.

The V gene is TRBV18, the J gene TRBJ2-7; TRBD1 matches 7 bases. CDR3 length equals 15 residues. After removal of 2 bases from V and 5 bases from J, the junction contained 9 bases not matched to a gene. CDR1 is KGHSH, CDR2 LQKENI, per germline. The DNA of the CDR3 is TGTGCCAGCTCACCAAAGCTAGGGGGCGAGGACGAGCAGTACTTC. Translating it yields CASSPKLGGEDEQYF.

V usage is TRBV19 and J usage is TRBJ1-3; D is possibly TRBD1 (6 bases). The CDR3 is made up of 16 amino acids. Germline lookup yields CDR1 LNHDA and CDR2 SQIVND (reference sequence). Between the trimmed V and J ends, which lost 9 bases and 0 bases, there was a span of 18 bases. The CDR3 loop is CASTSRGAPSGNTIYF. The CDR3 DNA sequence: TGTGCCAGCACAAGTCGGGGGGCCCCCTCTGGAAACACCATATATTTT.

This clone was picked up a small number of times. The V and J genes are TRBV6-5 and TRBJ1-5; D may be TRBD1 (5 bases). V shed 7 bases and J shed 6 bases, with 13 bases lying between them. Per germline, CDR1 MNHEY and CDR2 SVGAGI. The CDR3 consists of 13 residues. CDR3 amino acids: CASTGGVGQPQHF. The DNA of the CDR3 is TGTGCCAGCACCGGAGGGGTTGGTCAGCCCCAGCATTTT.